These T cell receptor beta chains were read from a single sample in a study of blood T cell repertoires in COVID-19. Data came from immunoSEQ multiplex PCR; TCRdb stores just in-frame clones and leaves some out. The data hold 90,000 to 150,000 clones, with about 80% observed a single time. The specimen sequenced was peripheral blood. The receptors stem from an elderly woman with acute or convalescent COVID-19. CDR3s include the opening cysteine and the closing phenylalanine or tryptophan. D genes are given only for firm matches. Size values are once, few and many counts, or a class for expanded clones, and some rows have none.

abundance: once; j_gene: TRBJ1-3; d_gene: TRBD1; v_gene: TRBV6-6; CDR3aa: CASSRTGDLRTSGNTIYF; CDR3nt: TGTGCCAGCAGTCGGACAGGGGATCTCCGGACCTCTGGAAACACCATATATTTT
abundance: few; j_gene: TRBJ2-1; d_gene: TRBD1; v_gene: TRBV7-9; CDR3aa: CASSSGTATYNEQFF; CDR3nt: TGTGCCAGCAGCTCCGGGACAGCAACCTACAATGAGCAGTTCTTC
abundance: -; j_gene: TRBJ1-2; d_gene: -; v_gene: TRBV9; CDR3aa: CASSVADRLGGYTF; CDR3nt: TGTGCCAGCAGCGTAGCTGACAGACTGGGGGGCTACACCTTC
abundance: -; j_gene: TRBJ1-2; d_gene: TRBD1; v_gene: TRBV29-1; CDR3aa: CSAHSPGQGPYTF; CDR3nt: TGCAGCGCCCACTCTCCGGGACAGGGGCCCTACACCTTC
abundance: -; j_gene: TRBJ1-1; d_gene: TRBD1; v_gene: TRBV24-1; CDR3aa: CATSDLQSGGAGNTEAFF; CDR3nt: TGTGCCACCAGTGATTTGCAGTCAGGGGGCGCCGGTAACACTGAAGCTTTCTTT
abundance: -; j_gene: TRBJ2-1; d_gene: TRBD1; v_gene: TRBV28; CDR3aa: CASSLLGQQGLHEQFF; CDR3nt: TGTGCCAGCAGTTTACTGGGACAGCAGGGGCTCCATGAGCAGTTCTTC
abundance: -; j_gene: TRBJ2-5; d_gene: TRBD1; v_gene: TRBV11-2; CDR3aa: CASSRGQGVFGETQYF; CDR3nt: TGTGCCAGCAGCCGGGGACAGGGGGTTTTTGGAGAGACCCAGTACTTC
abundance: -; j_gene: TRBJ2-1; d_gene: TRBD2; v_gene: TRBV5-1; CDR3aa: CASSLGVSGREYNEQFF; CDR3nt: TGCGCCAGCAGCTTGGGCGTTAGCGGGAGAGAGTACAATGAGCAGTTCTTC
abundance: -; j_gene: TRBJ2-5; d_gene: -; v_gene: TRBV6-2/TRBV6-3; CDR3aa: CASSFSSGLPGTQYF; CDR3nt: TGTGCCAGCAGTTTTTCGAGCGGATTACCGGGGACCCAGTACTTC
abundance: -; j_gene: TRBJ2-3; d_gene: -; v_gene: TRBV10-3; CDR3aa: CAIRQGSSAESTDTQYF; CDR3nt: TGTGCCATCCGGCAGGGGAGCAGTGCAGAGAGCACAGATACGCAGTATTTT
abundance: -; j_gene: TRBJ1-5; d_gene: TRBD1; v_gene: TRBV19; CDR3aa: CASHTGVSNQPQHF; CDR3nt: TGTGCCAGCCATACAGGGGTTAGCAATCAGCCCCAGCATTTT
abundance: few; j_gene: TRBJ1-5; d_gene: -; v_gene: TRBV30; CDR3aa: CAWSVRAGLQPQHF; CDR3nt: TGTGCCTGGAGTGTACGAGCGGGGTTGCAGCCCCAGCATTTT
abundance: -; j_gene: TRBJ2-3; d_gene: TRBD2; v_gene: TRBV19; CDR3aa: CASSGAGGSTDTQYF; CDR3nt: TGTGCCAGTAGTGGAGCGGGAGGGAGCACAGATACGCAGTATTTT
abundance: few; j_gene: TRBJ1-1; d_gene: -; v_gene: TRBV28; CDR3aa: CASTLGTEAFF; CDR3nt: TGTGCCAGCACCCTCGGGACTGAAGCTTTCTTT
abundance: -; j_gene: TRBJ2-3; d_gene: -; v_gene: TRBV7-2; CDR3aa: CASSLRGPGDTQYF; CDR3nt: TGTGCCAGCAGCTTGCGGGGGCCGGGAGATACGCAGTATTTT
abundance: once; j_gene: TRBJ2-2; d_gene: -; v_gene: TRBV6-5; CDR3aa: CASSRSLGPGELFF; CDR3nt: TGTGCCAGCAGTCGCTCGCTAGGTCCCGGGGAGCTGTTTTTT
abundance: -; j_gene: TRBJ2-3; d_gene: -; v_gene: TRBV7-3; CDR3aa: CASSRGAPTDTQYF; CDR3nt: TGTGCCAGCAGCCGGGGGGCCCCCACAGATACGCAGTATTTT
abundance: -; j_gene: TRBJ2-2; d_gene: -; v_gene: TRBV6-2/TRBV6-3; CDR3aa: CASSYKGVGSGELFF; CDR3nt: TGTGCCAGCAGTTACAAGGGAGTAGGATCCGGGGAGCTGTTTTTT
abundance: once; j_gene: TRBJ2-4; d_gene: -; v_gene: TRBV18; CDR3aa: CASSPPVSGSNIQYF; CDR3nt: TGTGCCAGCTCACCACCGGTGTCCGGGTCGAACATTCAGTACTTC
abundance: -; j_gene: TRBJ2-1; d_gene: -; v_gene: TRBV29-1; CDR3aa: CSVLRGGSYNEQFF; CDR3nt: TGCAGCGTCTTAAGGGGAGGATCCTACAATGAGCAGTTCTTC
abundance: few; j_gene: TRBJ2-7; d_gene: -; v_gene: TRBV6-5; CDR3aa: CASSTERAYYEQYF; CDR3nt: TGTGCCAGCAGTACGGAGAGGGCTTACTACGAGCAGTACTTC
abundance: -; j_gene: TRBJ2-7; d_gene: -; v_gene: TRBV30; CDR3aa: CAWSVLVGGEQYF; CDR3nt: TGTGCCTGGAGTGTCCTGGTTGGGGGGGAGCAGTACTTC
abundance: -; j_gene: TRBJ2-3; d_gene: -; v_gene: TRBV5-1; CDR3aa: CASSLGYGISTDTQYF; CDR3nt: TGCGCCAGCAGCTTGGGTTACGGGATTAGCACAGATACGCAGTATTTT
abundance: -; j_gene: TRBJ2-7; d_gene: -; v_gene: TRBV28; CDR3aa: CASSLIQFPYEQYF; CDR3nt: TGTGCCAGCAGTTTAATTCAGTTTCCCTACGAGCAGTACTTC
abundance: -; j_gene: TRBJ1-4; d_gene: -; v_gene: TRBV2; CDR3aa: CASKRGVGEKLFF; CDR3nt: TGTGCCAGCAAACGGGGGGTAGGGGAAAAACTGTTTTTT
abundance: -; j_gene: TRBJ1-1; d_gene: -; v_gene: TRBV2; CDR3aa: CASRGDSGGDTEAFF; CDR3nt: TGTGCCAGCCGAGGGGACTCGGGGGGAGACACTGAAGCTTTCTTT
abundance: -; j_gene: TRBJ1-1; d_gene: -; v_gene: TRBV7-2; CDR3aa: CASSRGLTNTEAFF; CDR3nt: TGTGCCAGCAGCCGCGGACTCACAAACACTGAAGCTTTCTTT